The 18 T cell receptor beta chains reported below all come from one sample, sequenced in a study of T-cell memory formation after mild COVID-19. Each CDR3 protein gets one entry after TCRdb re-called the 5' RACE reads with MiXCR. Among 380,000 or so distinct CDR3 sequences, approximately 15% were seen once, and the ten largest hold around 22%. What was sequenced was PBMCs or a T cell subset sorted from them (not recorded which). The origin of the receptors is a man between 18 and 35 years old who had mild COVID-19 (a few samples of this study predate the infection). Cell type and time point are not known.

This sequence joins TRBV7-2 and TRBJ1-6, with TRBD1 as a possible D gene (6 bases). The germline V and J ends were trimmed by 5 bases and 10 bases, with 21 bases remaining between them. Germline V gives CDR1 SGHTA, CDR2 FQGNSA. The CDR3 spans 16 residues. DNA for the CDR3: TGTGCCAGCAGCCTATCGTCTGCGGGGGCGGGATCACCCCTCCACTTT. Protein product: CASSLSSAGAGSPLHF.

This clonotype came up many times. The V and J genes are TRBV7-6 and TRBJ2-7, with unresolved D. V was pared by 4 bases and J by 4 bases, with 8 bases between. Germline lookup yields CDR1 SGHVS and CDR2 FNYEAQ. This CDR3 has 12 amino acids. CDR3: CASSSYGYEQYF. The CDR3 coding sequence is TGTGCCAGCAGCTCTTACGGATACGAGCAGTACTTC.

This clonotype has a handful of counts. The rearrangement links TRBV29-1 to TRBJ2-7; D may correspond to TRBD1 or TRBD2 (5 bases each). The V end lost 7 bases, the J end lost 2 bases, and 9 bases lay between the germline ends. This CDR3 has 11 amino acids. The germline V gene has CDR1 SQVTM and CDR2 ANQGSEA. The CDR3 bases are TGCAGCGGAGGGGTAACCTACGAGCAGTACTTC. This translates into CSGGVTYEQYF.

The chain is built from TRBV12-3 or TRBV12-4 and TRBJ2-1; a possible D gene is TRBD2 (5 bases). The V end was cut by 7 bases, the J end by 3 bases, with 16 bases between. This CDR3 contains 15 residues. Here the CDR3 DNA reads TGTGCCAGCACCGTCGACTATTTTGGCTACAATGAGCAGTTCTTC. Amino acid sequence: CASTVDYFGYNEQFF.

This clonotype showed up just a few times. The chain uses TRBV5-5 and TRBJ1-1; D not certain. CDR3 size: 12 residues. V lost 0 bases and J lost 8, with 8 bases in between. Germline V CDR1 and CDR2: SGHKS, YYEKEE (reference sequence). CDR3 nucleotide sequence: TGTGCCAGCAGCTTGGTTTCAGAGGAAGCTTTCTTT. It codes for CASSLVSEEAFF.

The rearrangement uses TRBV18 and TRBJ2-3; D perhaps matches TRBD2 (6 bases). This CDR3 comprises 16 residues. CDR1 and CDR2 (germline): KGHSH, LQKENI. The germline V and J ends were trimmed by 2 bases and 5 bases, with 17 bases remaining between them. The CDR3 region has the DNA TGTGCCAGCTCACCAAGGTCCGGGGGAGTCGGAGATACGCAGTATTTT. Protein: CASSPRSGGVGDTQYF. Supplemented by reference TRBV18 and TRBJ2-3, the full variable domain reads NAGVMQNPRHLVRRRGQEARLRCSPMKGHSHVYWYRQLPEEGLKFMVYLQKENIIDESGMPKERFSAEFPKEGPSILRIQQVVRGDSAAYFCASSPRSGGVGDTQYFGPGTRLTVL.

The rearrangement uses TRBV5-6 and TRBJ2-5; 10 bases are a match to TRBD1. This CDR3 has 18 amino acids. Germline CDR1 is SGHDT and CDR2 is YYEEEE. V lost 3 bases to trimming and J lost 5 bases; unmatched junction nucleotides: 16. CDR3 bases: TGTGCCAGCAGCTACTGGAGGGACAGGGGACGAGGAGGGGAGACCCAGTACTTC. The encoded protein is CASSYWRDRGRGGETQYF. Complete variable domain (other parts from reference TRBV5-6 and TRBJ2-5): DAGVTQSPTHLIKTRGQQVTLRCSPKSGHDTVSWYQQALGQGPQFIFQYYEEEERQRGNFPDRFSGHQFPNYSSELNVNALLLGDSALYLCASSYWRDRGRGGETQYFGPGTRLLVL.

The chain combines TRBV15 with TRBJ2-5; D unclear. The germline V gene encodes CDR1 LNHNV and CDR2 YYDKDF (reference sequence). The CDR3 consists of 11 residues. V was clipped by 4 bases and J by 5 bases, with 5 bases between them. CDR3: CATSNSETQYF. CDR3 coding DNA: TGTGCCACCAGCAATTCCGAGACCCAGTACTTC.

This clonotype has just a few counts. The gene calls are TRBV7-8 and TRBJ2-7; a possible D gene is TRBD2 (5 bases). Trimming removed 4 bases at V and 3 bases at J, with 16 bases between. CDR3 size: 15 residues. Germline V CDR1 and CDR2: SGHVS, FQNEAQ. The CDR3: CASSSPAASIYEQYV. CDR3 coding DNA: TGTGCCAGCAGCTCACCGGCGGCTAGCATCTACGAGCAGTACGTC.

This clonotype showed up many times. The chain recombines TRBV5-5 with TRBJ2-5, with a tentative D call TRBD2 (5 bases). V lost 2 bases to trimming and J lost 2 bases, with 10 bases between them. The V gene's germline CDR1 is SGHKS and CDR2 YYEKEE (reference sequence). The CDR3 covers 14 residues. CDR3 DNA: TGTGCCAGCAGCTTCCCGGGAAGACAAGAGACCCAGTACTTC. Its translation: CASSFPGRQETQYF.

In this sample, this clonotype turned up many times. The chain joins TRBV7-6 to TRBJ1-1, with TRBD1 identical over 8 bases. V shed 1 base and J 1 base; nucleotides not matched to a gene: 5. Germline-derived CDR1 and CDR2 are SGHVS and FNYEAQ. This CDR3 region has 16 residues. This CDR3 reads CASSLVQGVANTEAFF. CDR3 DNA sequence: TGTGCCAGCAGCTTAGTACAGGGGGTGGCGAACACTGAAGCTTTCTTT.

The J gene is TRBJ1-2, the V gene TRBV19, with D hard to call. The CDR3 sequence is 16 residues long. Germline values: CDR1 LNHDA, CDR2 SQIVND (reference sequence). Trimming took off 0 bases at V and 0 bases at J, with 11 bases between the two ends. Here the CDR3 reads CASSIDPGRANYGYTF. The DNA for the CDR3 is TGTGCCAGTAGTATAGATCCAGGAAGAGCTAACTATGGCTACACCTTC.

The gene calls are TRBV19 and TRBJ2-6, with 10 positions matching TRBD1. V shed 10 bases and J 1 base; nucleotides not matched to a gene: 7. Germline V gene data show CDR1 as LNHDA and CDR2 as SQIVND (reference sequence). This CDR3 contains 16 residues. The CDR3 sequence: CATCRDRGSGANVLTF. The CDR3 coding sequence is TGTGCCACCTGCCGGGACAGGGGATCTGGGGCCAACGTCCTGACTTTC. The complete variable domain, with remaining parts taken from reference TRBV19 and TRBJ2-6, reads DGGITQSPKYLFRKEGQNVTLSCEQNLNHDAMYWYRQDPGQGLRLIYYSQIVNDFQKGDIAEGYSVSREKKESFPLTVTSAQKNPTAFYLCATCRDRGSGANVLTFGAGSRLTVL.

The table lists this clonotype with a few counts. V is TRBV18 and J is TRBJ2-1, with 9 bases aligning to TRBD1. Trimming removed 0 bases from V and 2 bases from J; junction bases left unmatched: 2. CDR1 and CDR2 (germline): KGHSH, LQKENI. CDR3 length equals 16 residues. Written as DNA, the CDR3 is TGTGCCAGCTCACCACCGGGGACAGGGCCCTACAATGAGCAGTTCTTC. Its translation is CASSPPGTGPYNEQFF.

The DNA of the CDR3 is TGCGCCAGCAGCCCTGGCTGGGGGGTGGGAAACGAGCAGTACTTC. Its translation is CASSPGWGVGNEQYF. The V and J genes are TRBV4-3 and TRBJ2-7; the D gene is possibly TRBD2 (6 bases). Germline CDR1 is LGHNA and CDR2 is YSLEER. The CDR3 extends over 15 amino acids. V lost 4 bases, J lost 5 bases, and 18 bases lay in between.

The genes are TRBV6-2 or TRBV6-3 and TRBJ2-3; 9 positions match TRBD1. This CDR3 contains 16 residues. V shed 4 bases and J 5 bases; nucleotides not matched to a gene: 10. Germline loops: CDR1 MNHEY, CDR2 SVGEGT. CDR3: CASSFLRDRVQDTQYF. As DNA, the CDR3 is TGTGCCAGCAGTTTCCTCCGGGACAGGGTCCAAGATACGCAGTATTTT.

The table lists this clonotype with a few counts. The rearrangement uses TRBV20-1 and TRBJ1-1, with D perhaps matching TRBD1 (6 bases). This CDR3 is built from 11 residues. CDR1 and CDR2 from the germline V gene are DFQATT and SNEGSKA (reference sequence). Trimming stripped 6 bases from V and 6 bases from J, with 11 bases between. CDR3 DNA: TGCAGTGCACCAGGGGTCTCTGAAGCTTTCTTT. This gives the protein CSAPGVSEAFF.

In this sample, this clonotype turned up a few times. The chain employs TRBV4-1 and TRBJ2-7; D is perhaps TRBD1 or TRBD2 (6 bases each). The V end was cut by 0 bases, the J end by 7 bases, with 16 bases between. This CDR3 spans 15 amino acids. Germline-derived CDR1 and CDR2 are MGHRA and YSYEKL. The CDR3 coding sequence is TGCGCCAGCAGCCAAGATAGGGGGGAAACGAAGGAGCAGTACGTC. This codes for CASSQDRGETKEQYV.